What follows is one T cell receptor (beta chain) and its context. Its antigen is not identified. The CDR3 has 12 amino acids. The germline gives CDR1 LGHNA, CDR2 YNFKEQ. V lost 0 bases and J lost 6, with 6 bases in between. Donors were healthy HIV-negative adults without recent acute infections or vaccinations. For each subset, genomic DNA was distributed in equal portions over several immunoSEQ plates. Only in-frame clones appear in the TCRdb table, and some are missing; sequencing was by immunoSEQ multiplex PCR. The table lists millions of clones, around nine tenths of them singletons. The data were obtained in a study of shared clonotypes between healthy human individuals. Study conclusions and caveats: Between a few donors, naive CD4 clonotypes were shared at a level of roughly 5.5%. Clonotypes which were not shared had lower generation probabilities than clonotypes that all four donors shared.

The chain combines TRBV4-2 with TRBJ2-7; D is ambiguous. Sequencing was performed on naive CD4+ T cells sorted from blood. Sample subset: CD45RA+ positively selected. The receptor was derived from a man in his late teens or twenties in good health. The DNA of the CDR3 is TGTGCCAGCAGCCAAGAATCCGCCGAGCAGTACTTC. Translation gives CASSQESAEQYF.